This TCR beta chain comes out of a study of cytomegalovirus exposure and HLA in healthy donors. General study results and limits: Presence/absence analyses rested on an assumption that sequencing depth was roughly uniform across donors. A later analysis associated 16,951 TCR beta sequences with HLA alleles at a 0.05 false discovery rate. Relative to equally common others, HLA-associated TCR beta chains showed greater clonal expansion in a later analysis.

PCR involved 60 Vbeta and 13 Jbeta primers. In the original analysis: The count from a later analysis was some 80 million unique TCR beta chains, 9 million to 12 million of them shared. The method was immunoSEQ multiplex PCR; TCRdb's version includes in-frame clones alone and lacks a portion of them. From that table come the V and J calls and clone size; the DNA was used to work out D and trimming. The data contain about 97,000 clones, 85% of them singletons. Germline CDR1 KGHSH, CDR2 LQKENI. The CDR3 is 17 amino acids. V lost 1 base to trimming and J lost 4 bases; unmatched junction nucleotides: 10. For this clone: Its matching antigen is unknown.

The TCR comes from a man aged 25 to 45 in good health and CMV-seronegative. V usage is TRBV18 and J usage is TRBJ2-3, with 8 nucleotides matching TRBD1. The sequenced sample consisted of PBMCs. For the CDR3, the DNA is TGTGCCAGCTCACCACTTCGAGACAGGGGTTTCGCAGATACGCAGTATTTT. This encodes CASSPLRDRGFADTQYF.